The clone carrying this T cell receptor beta chain was seen only a few times. Its antigen is currently unknown. These data belong to a study of CD8 T cells in ankylosing spondylitis. Trimming took 0 bases from V and 3 from J, leaving 8 bases between them. Germline lookup yields CDR1 SGHTA and CDR2 FQGTGA. The CDR3 extends over 14 amino acids. The study's findings and limits: Earlier studies detected some motif variants in reactive arthritis synovial fluid and blood.

For TCR beta, libraries came from quantitative 5'-RACE with molecular barcodes. TCRdb redid the calling of the 5' RACE reads with MiXCR, one entry per CDR3 protein. The table has roughly 180,000 distinct CDR3 sequences, 10% to 15% seen once. The sample was blood, either unsorted or a sorted T cell fraction (not recorded which). The chain employs TRBV7-3 and TRBJ2-5, with D perhaps TRBD2 (6 bases). The sequence came from a female donor with ankylosing spondylitis or in good health (not recorded which). CDR3 residues: CASSLTGGEETQYF. For the CDR3, the DNA is TGTGCCAGCAGCTTAACAGGAGGGGAAGAGACCCAGTACTTC.